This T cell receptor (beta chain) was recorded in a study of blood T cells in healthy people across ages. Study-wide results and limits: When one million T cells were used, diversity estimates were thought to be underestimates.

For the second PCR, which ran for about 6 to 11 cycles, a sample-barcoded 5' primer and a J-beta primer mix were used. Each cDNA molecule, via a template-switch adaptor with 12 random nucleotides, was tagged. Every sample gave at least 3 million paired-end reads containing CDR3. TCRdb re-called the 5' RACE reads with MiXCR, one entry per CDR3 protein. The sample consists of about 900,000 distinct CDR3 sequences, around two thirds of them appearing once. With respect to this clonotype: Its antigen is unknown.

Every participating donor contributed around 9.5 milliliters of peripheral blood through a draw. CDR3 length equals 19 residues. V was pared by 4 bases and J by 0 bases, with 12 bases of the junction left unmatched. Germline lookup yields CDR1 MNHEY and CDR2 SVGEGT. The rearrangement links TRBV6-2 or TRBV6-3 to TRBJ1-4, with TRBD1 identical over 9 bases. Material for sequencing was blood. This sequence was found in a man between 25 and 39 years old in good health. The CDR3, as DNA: TGTGCCAGCAGTTCGGACGGACAGGGGAGGATTGCAACTAATGAAAAACTGTTTTTT. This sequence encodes CASSSDGQGRIATNEKLFF.